The 9 T cell receptor beta chains given below trace back to one sample, sequenced in a study of high-grade serous ovarian cancer treatment subgroups. Measured with immunoSEQ multiplex PCR; TCRdb has only the in-frame clones, and not every one. The sample has about 33,000 clones, 79% seen once. The tumor samples were collected prior to definitive surgery or chemotherapy. The specimen was tumor tissue. The origin of the receptors is a human donor with high-grade serous ovarian cancer.

The gene calls are TRBV9 and TRBJ2-6; no clear D gene. CDR1 and CDR2 from the germline V gene are SGDLS and YYNGEE. V gave up 4 bases and J gave up 0 bases, with 8 bases separating them. The CDR3 contains 15 residues. CDR3 sequence (DNA): TGTGCCAGCAGCTCGGTCCTCTCTGGGGCCAACGTCCTGACTTTC. It translates to CASSSVLSGANVLTF.

This clone was seen a few times. The CDR3 spells CASSPLSGTYNEQFF. CDR3 DNA sequence: TGTGCCAGCAGCCCTTTGTCCGGGACATACAATGAGCAGTTCTTC. The rearrangement joins TRBV7-9 to TRBJ2-1, with D tentatively TRBD1 (6 bases). The CDR3 has 15 amino acids. Germline CDR1 is SEHNR and CDR2 is FQNEAQ (reference sequence). V gave up 5 bases and J gave up 4 bases, with 15 bases separating them.

This clone has only a few counts. V gene TRBV13 combines with J gene TRBJ2-1; D gene unclear. Germline lookup yields CDR1 PRHDT and CDR2 FYEKMQ (reference sequence). The CDR3 is made up of 16 amino acids. V was cut by 5 bases and J by 5 bases, with 19 bases left in between. CDR3 loop: CASSSLRAERNNEQFF. The CDR3 coding sequence is TGTGCCAGCAGCAGCCTAAGGGCTGAAAGGAACAATGAGCAGTTCTTC.

The genes are TRBV19 and TRBJ1-5; unclear D gene. The CDR3 runs to 13 residues. CDR1 and CDR2 from the germline V gene are LNHDA and SQIVND (reference sequence). V was cut by 2 bases and J by 10 bases, with 12 bases left in between. CDR3 residues: CASSISEISPQHF. CDR3 DNA: TGTGCCAGTAGTATATCAGAAATCAGCCCCCAGCATTTT.

The rearrangement links TRBV5-4 to TRBJ2-7; possibly TRBD2 for D (5 bases). The CDR3 consists of 14 residues. V was trimmed by 2 bases and J by 0 bases, leaving 9 bases between them. Germline values: CDR1 SGHNT, CDR2 YYREEE (reference sequence). CDR3 amino acids: CASSFGLLSYEQYF. CDR3 coding DNA: TGTGCCAGCAGCTTTGGACTCCTCTCCTACGAGCAGTACTTC.

The rearrangement uses TRBV5-1 and TRBJ2-6, with TRBD2 as a possible D gene (6 bases). The CDR3 contains 17 residues. V shed 0 bases and J shed 0 bases, with 10 bases lying between them. Germline values: CDR1 SGHRS, CDR2 YFSETQ. CDR3 sequence: CASSLAPGGSGANVLTF. In DNA form, the CDR3 reads TGCGCCAGCAGCTTGGCCCCCGGGGGCTCTGGGGCCAACGTCCTGACTTTC.

The genes are TRBV7-9 and TRBJ1-4; D gene unclear. Trimming left V 5 bases short and J 1 base short, with 17 bases between. Germline CDR1 is SEHNR and CDR2 is FQNEAQ (reference sequence). This CDR3 contains 17 residues. Here the CDR3 reads CASSRRAPDLTNEKLFF. The DNA of the CDR3 is TGTGCCAGCAGCCGCCGGGCGCCCGACCTAACTAATGAAAAACTGTTTTTT.

This chain uses TRBV19 with TRBJ2-1; tentatively, D is TRBD2 (6 bases). V lost 1 base and J lost 4, with 14 bases in between. This CDR3 contains 16 residues. CDR1 LNHDA and CDR2 SQIVND come from the germline V gene (reference sequence). CDR3: CASSIAAEGGYNEQFF. The CDR3 nucleotides are TGTGCCAGTAGTATAGCAGCGGAGGGAGGATACAATGAGCAGTTCTTC.

This chain joins TRBV2 and TRBJ1-5, with D tentatively TRBD1 (6 bases). The V gene lost 1 base and the J gene lost 5 bases, with 18 bases spanning the gap. This CDR3 comprises 17 residues. Germline V gene data show CDR1 as SNHLY and CDR2 as FYNNEI. This chain's CDR3 is CASSEGEGERCDQPQHF. The CDR3 nucleotides read TGTGCCAGCAGTGAAGGTGAGGGGGAAAGATGCGATCAGCCCCAGCATTTT. Combining the CDR3 with reference TRBV2 and TRBJ1-5 gives the whole variable domain EPEVTQTPSHQVTQMGQEVILRCVPISNHLYFYWYRQILGQKVEFLVSFYNNEISEKSEIFDDQFSVERPDGSNFTLKIRSTKLEDSAMYFCASSEGEGERCDQPQHFGDGTRLSIL.